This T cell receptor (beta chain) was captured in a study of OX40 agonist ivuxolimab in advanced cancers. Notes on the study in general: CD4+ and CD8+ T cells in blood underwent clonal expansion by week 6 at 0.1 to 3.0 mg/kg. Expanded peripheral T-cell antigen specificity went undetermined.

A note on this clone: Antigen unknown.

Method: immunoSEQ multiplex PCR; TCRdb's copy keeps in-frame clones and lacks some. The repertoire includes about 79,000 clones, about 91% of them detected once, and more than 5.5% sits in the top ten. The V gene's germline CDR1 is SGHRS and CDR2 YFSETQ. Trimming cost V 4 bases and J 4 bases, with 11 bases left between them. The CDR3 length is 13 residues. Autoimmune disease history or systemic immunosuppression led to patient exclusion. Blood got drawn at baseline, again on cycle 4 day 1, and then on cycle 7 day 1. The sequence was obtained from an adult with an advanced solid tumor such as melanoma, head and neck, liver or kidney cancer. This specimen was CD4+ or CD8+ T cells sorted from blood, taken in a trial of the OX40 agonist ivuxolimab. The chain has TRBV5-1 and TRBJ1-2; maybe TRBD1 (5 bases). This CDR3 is CASSQGVGYGYTF. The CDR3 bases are TGCGCCAGCAGCCAAGGGGTTGGCTATGGCTACACCTTC.